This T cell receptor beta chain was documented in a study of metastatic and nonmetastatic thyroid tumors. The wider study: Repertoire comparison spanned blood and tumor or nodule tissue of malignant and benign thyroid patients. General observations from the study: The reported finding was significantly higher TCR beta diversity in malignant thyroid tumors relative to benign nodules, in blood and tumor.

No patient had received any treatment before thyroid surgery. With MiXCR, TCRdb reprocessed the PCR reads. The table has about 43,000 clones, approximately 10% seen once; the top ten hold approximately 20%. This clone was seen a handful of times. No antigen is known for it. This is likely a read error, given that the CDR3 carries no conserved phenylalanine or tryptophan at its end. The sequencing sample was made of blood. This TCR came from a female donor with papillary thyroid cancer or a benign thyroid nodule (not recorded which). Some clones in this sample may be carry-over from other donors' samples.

The CDR3: CASSPIVGRGTDTQYS. Here the CDR3 DNA reads TGTGCCAGCAGCCCCATAGTCGGGAGAGGGACAGATACGCAGTATTCT. The chain recombines TRBV6-1 with TRBJ2-3, with a possible D match to TRBD2 (6 bases). V lost 6 bases to trimming and J lost 3 bases, with 19 bases between them. The CDR3 length is 16 residues. Per the germline V gene, CDR1 is MNHNS and CDR2 is SASEGT.